One and the same sample provided the 4 T cell receptor beta chains below, sequenced in a study of circulating CD8 cells and anti-PD-1 response in melanoma. The QIAseq Immune Repertoire TCR panel built the libraries from approximately 15 ng of total RNA. TCRdb redid the calling of the reads with MiXCR, one entry per CDR3 protein. The sample consists of 550 to 650 distinct CDR3 sequences, 8% to 11% of them appearing once. Four subsets defined by PD-1 and/or TIGIT were sorted from live CD3+CD8+TCRalphabeta+ cells. Material: CD8+ T cells from PBMCs, obtained at baseline or after one month of anti-PD-1 therapy (not recorded which). Every receptor here comes from a human donor with melanoma.

The V gene is TRBV28, the J gene TRBJ2-1; D gene ambiguous. CDR3 length equals 10 residues. V was trimmed by 3 bases and J by 10 bases, leaving 4 bases between them. Germline V gives CDR1 MDHEN, CDR2 SYDVKM. DNA for the CDR3: TGTGCCAGCAGTTTCCGGGAGCAGTTCTTC. This encodes CASSFREQFF.

The table lists this clonotype with a few counts. A much larger clonotype is one base distant, so this may be a read error. This chain connects TRBV2 to TRBJ2-7; tentative D call: TRBD2 (6 bases). The CDR3 loop spans 10 amino acids. CDR1 is SNHLY, CDR2 FYNNEI, per germline. The CDR3 region has the DNA TGTGCCGGAGGGAGGCAGGAGCGGTACTTC. Its protein product is CAGGRQERYF.

By its share, this clonotype is medium-sized (0.01 to 0.1%). The chain combines TRBV7-2 with TRBJ2-7; 13 positions match TRBD2. Germline V gives CDR1 SGHTA, CDR2 FQGNSA. CDR3 length equals 17 residues. The trim removed 3 bases at V and 4 bases at J, leaving 9 bases unmatched. DNA of the CDR3: TGTGCCAGCAGCTTTGGACTAGCGGGGGAGGGCCATTACGAGCAGTACTTC. It yields the protein CASSFGLAGEGHYEQYF. The whole variable domain, filled in from reference TRBV7-2 and TRBJ2-7, reads GAGVSQSPSNKVTEKGKDVELRCDPISGHTALYWYRQSLGQGLEFLIYFQGNSAPDKSGLPSDRFSAERTGGSVSTLTIQRTQQEDSAVYLCASSFGLAGEGHYEQYFGPGTRLTVT.

In its sample, this clonotype ranks as medium-sized. The V and J genes are TRBV28 and TRBJ1-5; perhaps TRBD1 as D (6 bases). Germline V gene data show CDR1 as MDHEN and CDR2 as SYDVKM. This CDR3 contains 13 residues. V was cut by 8 bases and J by 5 bases, with 13 bases left in between. CDR3 residues: CASDQGRDQPQHF. The CDR3 coding sequence is TGTGCCAGCGACCAGGGGAGGGATCAGCCCCAGCATTTT.